This T cell receptor beta chain originates from a study of blood T cell repertoires in COVID-19. Study-level background: Collection of acute and convalescent COVID-19 samples took place in the United States, Italy and Spain. T cells, B-cell-depleted T cells, or PBMCs supplied cDNA or gDNA.

Original handling: Estimated nucleated cell counts came from reference gene primer amplification. Some clones are missing from TCRdb's copy, which holds only in-frame ones; the method was immunoSEQ multiplex PCR. The D gene and trimming were derived from the DNA, and the V and J assignments and clone size from that table. The sample holds about 160,000 clones, more than 60% seen once. V shed 0 bases and J shed 1 base, with 9 bases lying between them. Germline V gene data show CDR1 as LGHNA and CDR2 as YSLEER. The CDR3 consists of 15 residues. Specimen: peripheral blood. The TCR was taken from a man aged 65 to 79 with acute or convalescent COVID-19. V and J are TRBV4-3 and TRBJ1-2, with D unresolved. The CDR3 region is CASSQDFTYNYGYTF. The CDR3 nucleotides are TGCGCCAGCAGCCAAGATTTCACTTATAACTATGGCTACACCTTC.